Below are 4 T cell receptor beta chains sequenced from a single sample in a study of blood T cell repertoires in COVID-19. This table comes from immunoSEQ multiplex PCR, and its TCRdb copy is limited to in-frame clones, with some not included. The sample contains roughly 570,000 clones, about 88% of which appear only once. Sequenced sample: peripheral blood. The receptors were gathered from a woman aged 45-65 years with COVID-19, enrolled during active disease.

This chain joins TRBV12-3 or TRBV12-4 and TRBJ2-7; 7 bases map to TRBD1. V lost 6 bases and J lost 5; bases outside the gene matches: 7. The CDR3 sequence is 13 residues long. CDR3 nucleotides: TGTGCCAGCAGGGAAACAGGGGCGGACGAGCAGTACTTC. As protein: CASRETGADEQYF.

DNA of the CDR3: TGTGCCAGCAGAAAGGGCAGGGGTTACGATACGCAGTATTTT. Its protein product is CASRKGRGYDTQYF. The chain employs TRBV2 and TRBJ2-3; the D gene is possibly TRBD1 (6 bases). Germline V gene lookup returns CDR1 SNHLY and CDR2 FYNNEI. CDR3 length equals 14 residues. V lost 6 bases to trimming and J lost 6 bases, with 16 bases between them.

The chain employs TRBV12-3 or TRBV12-4 and TRBJ1-2; a weak D match, TRBD1 (5 bases). CDR3 length equals 11 residues. V was trimmed by 7 bases and J by 7 bases, leaving 10 bases between them. This CDR3 is CASKQAGGYTF. The CDR3 DNA reads as TGTGCCAGCAAACAGGCTGGTGGCTACACCTTC.

This chain joins TRBV20-1 and TRBJ1-2; D unresolved. The CDR3 is 11 amino acids. Germline CDR1 DFQATT, CDR2 SNEGSKA (reference sequence). V was pared by 4 bases and J by 4 bases, with 7 bases between. The CDR3 loop reads CSANSPYGYTF. CDR3 DNA: TGCAGTGCTAACAGTCCCTATGGCTACACCTTC.